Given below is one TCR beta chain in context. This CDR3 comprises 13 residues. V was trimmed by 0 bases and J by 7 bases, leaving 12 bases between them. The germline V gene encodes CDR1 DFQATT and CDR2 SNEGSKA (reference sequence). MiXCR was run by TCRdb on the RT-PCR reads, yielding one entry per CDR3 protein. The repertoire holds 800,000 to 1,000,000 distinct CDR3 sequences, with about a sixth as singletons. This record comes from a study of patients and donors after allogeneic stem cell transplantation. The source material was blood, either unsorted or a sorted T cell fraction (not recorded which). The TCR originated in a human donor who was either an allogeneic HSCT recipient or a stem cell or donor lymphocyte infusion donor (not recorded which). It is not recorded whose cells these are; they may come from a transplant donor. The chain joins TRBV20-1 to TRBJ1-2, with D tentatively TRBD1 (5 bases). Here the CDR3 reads CSAREQLGGGYTF. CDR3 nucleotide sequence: TGCAGTGCTAGAGAACAGCTTGGGGGTGGCTACACCTTC.